The 19 T cell receptor beta chains below all came from one sample that was sequenced in a study of blood T cell repertoires in COVID-19. TCRdb's table, derived via immunoSEQ multiplex PCR, lists solely in-frame clones and lacks some. In the table there are 140,000 to 150,000 clones, approximately 80% of which are singletons. Sequenced: PBMCs or T cells enriched from blood (not recorded which). The receptors here all came from a woman in her 40s who had recovered from COVID-19.

V and J are TRBV19 and TRBJ2-7, with D unclear. Deletions cut 4 bases from V and 3 bases from J, with 7 bases between. Germline loops: CDR1 LNHDA, CDR2 SQIVND (reference sequence). The CDR3 runs 12 residues. CDR3 bases: TGTGCCAGTAGTAAAGACCTCTACGAGCAGTACTTC. It yields the protein CASSKDLYEQYF. Full variable domain (rest looked up from reference TRBV19 and TRBJ2-7): DGGITQSPKYLFRKEGQNVTLSCEQNLNHDAMYWYRQDPGQGLRLIYYSQIVNDFQKGDIAEGYSVSREKKESFPLTVTSAQKNPTAFYLCASSKDLYEQYFGPGTRLTVT.

The chain uses TRBV3-1 (or the pseudogene TRBV3-2) and TRBJ1-5; the match to TRBD1 covers 10 bases. V trimming: 1 base; J trimming: 9 bases; junction bases outside the gene matches: 3. This CDR3 contains 14 residues. Per germline, CDR1 LGHDT and CDR2 YNNKEL (reference sequence). CDR3 amino acids: CASSQAGTGAPQHF. DNA of the CDR3: TGTGCCAGCAGCCAAGCCGGGACAGGGGCGCCCCAGCATTTT.

J is TRBJ1-5 and V is TRBV29-1; TRBD1 matches at 10 bases. The V gene's germline CDR1 is SQVTM and CDR2 ANQGSEA. The CDR3 consists of 14 residues. The ends lost 4 bases at V and 4 bases at J; junction bases unmatched: 4. The CDR3 sequence: CSVGWTGGNQPQHF. In DNA, the CDR3 is TGCAGCGTTGGGTGGACAGGGGGAAATCAGCCCCAGCATTTT.

J is TRBJ1-6 and V is TRBV1; the DNA was not compared with TRBD1, the D call given in the table. TRBV1 is recorded as a pseudogene. The CDR3 has 14 amino acids. CDR3 nucleotide sequence: TGCACCAGCAGCGGACAATCCTATAATTCACCCCTCCACTTT. It specifies CTSSGQSYNSPLHF.

This chain links TRBV29-1 with TRBJ1-4; the match to TRBD1 covers 7 bases. CDR1 and CDR2 (germline): SQVTM, ANQGSEA. Germline trimming cut 6 bases from V and 7 bases from J; bases unmatched to any gene: 8. The CDR3 sequence is 13 residues long. CDR3 in amino acids: CSVTKTGSEKLFF. For the CDR3, the DNA is TGCAGCGTGACAAAGACAGGGAGTGAAAAACTGTTTTTT.

V and J are TRBV7-9 and TRBJ1-1; no clear D. Trimming left V 1 base short and J 7 bases short, with 7 bases between. Germline V CDR1 and CDR2: SEHNR, FQNEAQ (reference sequence). CDR3 length equals 12 residues. CDR3 sequence: CASSLGPFEAFF. The CDR3 DNA reads TGTGCCAGCAGCTTAGGGCCGTTTGAAGCTTTCTTT. Drawing the rest from reference TRBV7-9 and TRBJ1-1, the complete variable domain is DTGVSQNPRHKITKRGQNVTFRCDPISEHNRLYWYRQTLGQGPEFLTYFQNEAQLEKSRLLSDRFSAERPKGSFSTLEIQRTEQGDSAMYLCASSLGPFEAFFGQGTRLTVV.

The chain recombines TRBV5-6 with TRBJ2-7, with D tentatively TRBD2 (5 bases). The CDR3 has 15 residues. Germline CDR1 and CDR2: SGHDT and YYEEEE. The V gene lost 2 bases and the J gene lost 0 bases, with 12 bases spanning the gap. CDR3 sequence reads: CASSLLDSGSYEQYF. The CDR3 DNA sequence: TGTGCCAGCAGCTTATTGGACTCTGGCTCCTACGAGCAGTACTTC. The whole variable domain, remainder taken from reference TRBV5-6 and TRBJ2-7, is DAGVTQSPTHLIKTRGQQVTLRCSPKSGHDTVSWYQQALGQGPQFIFQYYEEEERQRGNFPDRFSGHQFPNYSSELNVNALLLGDSALYLCASSLLDSGSYEQYFGPGTRLTVT.

The V gene is TRBV9, the J gene TRBJ1-1; tentative D call: TRBD1 (5 bases). From germline, CDR1 is SGDLS and CDR2 YYNGEE. Deletions cut 6 bases from V and 1 base from J, with 13 bases between. The CDR3 covers 14 residues. The CDR3 spells CASTQGGKNTEAFF. DNA for the CDR3: TGTGCCAGCACCCAGGGAGGTAAGAACACTGAAGCTTTCTTT.

J is TRBJ2-7 and V is TRBV9; the match to TRBD2 covers 13 bases. This CDR3 region has 16 residues. V was clipped by 4 bases and J by 3 bases; unmatched bases: 7. Germline CDR1 is SGDLS and CDR2 is YYNGEE. The CDR3 region is CASSPGLAGVDYEQYF. The DNA for the CDR3 is TGTGCCAGCAGCCCTGGACTAGCGGGAGTGGACTACGAGCAGTACTTC.

This clone showed up just a few times. V gene TRBV19 combines with J gene TRBJ1-2; D is uncertain. The germline V and J ends were trimmed by 2 bases and 4 bases, with 11 bases remaining between them. Per germline, CDR1 LNHDA and CDR2 SQIVND (reference sequence). This CDR3 is built from 14 residues. CDR3 loop: CASSINAGSYGYTF. In DNA, the CDR3 is TGTGCCAGTAGTATAAACGCAGGTAGCTATGGCTACACCTTC.

This clone was found many times. The chain employs TRBV2 and TRBJ2-3, with D tentatively TRBD2 (5 bases). Looked up from germline, CDR1 is SNHLY and CDR2 is FYNNEI. CDR3 length: 14 amino acids. The V end was cut by 2 bases, the J end by 3 bases, with 9 bases between. CDR3 amino acids: CASSETEGTDTQYF. CDR3 nucleotides: TGTGCCAGCAGTGAAACCGAGGGAACAGATACGCAGTATTTT.

This clone was recorded once. This sequence joins TRBV28 and TRBJ1-2; 7 bases fit TRBD1. This CDR3 spans 13 amino acids. The junction had 7 bases not matched to a gene; V was cut back by 5 bases and J by 7 bases. Germline V gives CDR1 MDHEN, CDR2 SYDVKM. CDR3 loop: CASSPGQVIGYTF. CDR3 sequence (DNA): TGTGCCAGCAGTCCTGGACAGGTCATTGGCTACACCTTC.

J is TRBJ2-7 and V is TRBV4-2; 9 bases line up with TRBD2. The CDR3 is 14 amino acids. Germline loops: CDR1 LGHNA, CDR2 YNFKEQ. V lost 3 bases, J lost 4 bases, and 4 bases stayed unmatched. The CDR3 loop is CASSQTSGGYEQYF. DNA for the CDR3: TGTGCCAGCAGCCAGACTAGCGGCGGTTACGAGCAGTACTTC.

This clone was counted at least ten times. The chain is built from TRBV5-6 and TRBJ1-5; a weak D match, TRBD1 (6 bases). Trimming took 5 bases from V and 7 from J, leaving 13 bases between them. The germline V gene encodes CDR1 SGHDT and CDR2 YYEEEE. This CDR3 contains 13 residues. In DNA, the CDR3 is TGTGCCAGCAGTGGGAGGGGGGGGCAGCCCCAGCATTTT. Its translation is CASSGRGGQPQHF. The complete variable domain, with remaining parts taken from reference TRBV5-6 and TRBJ1-5, reads DAGVTQSPTHLIKTRGQQVTLRCSPKSGHDTVSWYQQALGQGPQFIFQYYEEEERQRGNFPDRFSGHQFPNYSSELNVNALLLGDSALYLCASSGRGGQPQHFGDGTRLSIL.

This clone was found once. V usage is TRBV5-1 and J usage is TRBJ2-7; TRBD1 aligns across 10 bases. CDR1 SGHRS and CDR2 YFSETQ come from the germline V gene. With V trimmed by 4 bases and J by 4 bases, 2 bases remained unmatched. This CDR3 contains 13 residues. The CDR3 sequence: CASSMDRGYEQYF. CDR3 sequence (DNA): TGCGCCAGCAGCATGGACAGGGGGTACGAGCAGTACTTC.

This chain uses TRBV25-1 with TRBJ2-7; D gene unclear. CDR1 and CDR2 from the germline V gene are MGHDK and SYGVNS. CDR3 length: 13 amino acids. With 3 bases removed from V and 1 base from J, the gap between germline ends came to 7 bases. This CDR3 reads CASSDPLSYEQYF. In DNA form, the CDR3 reads TGTGCCAGCAGTGATCCCCTATCCTACGAGCAGTACTTC.

This sequence joins TRBV10-3 and TRBJ1-2; 10 bases match TRBD1. V shed 4 bases and J 8 bases; nucleotides not matched to a gene: 4. CDR1 is ENHRY and CDR2 is SYGVKD in the germline V gene. The CDR3 has 13 amino acids. The CDR3 sequence: CAISATGGRGYTF. DNA of the CDR3: TGTGCCATCAGTGCGACAGGGGGCCGAGGCTACACCTTC.

The chain recombines TRBV27 with TRBJ2-3, with a possible D match to TRBD2 (5 bases). CDR1 and CDR2 (germline): MNHEY, SMNVEV (reference sequence). The CDR3 has 14 residues. V lost 6 bases and J 0 bases, leaving 10 bases between the germline ends. Here the CDR3 reads CASRTGYSTDTQYF. DNA of the CDR3: TGTGCCAGCAGAACGGGGTATAGCACAGATACGCAGTATTTT.

The CDR3 protein is CSASLWGRAINEQFF. CDR3 in DNA: TGCAGTGCTAGTCTCTGGGGGAGGGCAATCAATGAGCAGTTCTTC. This chain uses TRBV20-1 with TRBJ2-1, with 7 bases identical to TRBD2. Germline CDR1 is DFQATT and CDR2 is SNEGSKA (reference sequence). This CDR3 region has 15 residues. V was clipped by 3 bases and J by 6 bases; unmatched bases: 11.